The 3 T cell receptor beta chains listed next were all sequenced from one sample in a study of blood T cell repertoires in COVID-19. Clones were read by immunoSEQ multiplex PCR, and TCRdb kept only the in-frame ones, dropping some. This sample yields approximately 350,000 clones, of which about four fifths are seen a single time; just under 3% belongs to the top ten. Sequencing input: peripheral blood. These receptors originate from a man aged 25-45 years with active or convalescent COVID-19.

V and J are TRBV7-9 and TRBJ1-2; the D gene is possibly TRBD1 (6 bases). Trimming shortened V by 7 bases and J by 8 bases, and 17 bases separated the two germline ends. This CDR3 has 13 residues. The germline CDR1 and CDR2 sequences are SEHNR and FQNEAQ (reference sequence). The DNA for the CDR3 is TGTGCCAGCAATCCCCCAGGGGAGAGGGGCTACACCTTC. It yields the protein CASNPPGERGYTF.

V and J are TRBV7-3 and TRBJ2-3; D is unclear. Germline V gives CDR1 SGHTA, CDR2 FQGTGA. V lost 5 bases and J lost 4, with 10 bases in between. The CDR3 runs 13 residues. The CDR3: CASSQLSADTQYF. The DNA for the CDR3 is TGTGCCAGCAGCCAACTGTCGGCAGATACGCAGTATTTT.

The gene calls are TRBV9 and TRBJ2-1; D may be TRBD1 (5 bases). CDR1 and CDR2 from the germline V gene are SGDLS and YYNGEE. Trimming stripped 4 bases from V and 10 bases from J, with 18 bases between. The CDR3 runs 14 residues. The DNA of the CDR3 is TGTGCCAGCAGCCCCCGGTTGGGGCGCCTGGAGCAGTTCTTC. Translating gives CASSPRLGRLEQFF.